The 10 T cell receptor beta chains given below trace back to one sample, sequenced in a study of shared T cell receptors in the human thymus. Clones were sequenced by immunoSEQ multiplex PCR, and TCRdb holds only the in-frame ones, with some missing. Among hundreds of thousands of clones listed, around 87% were seen once. These data were also reused for a study on human thymus T cells.

Sequences were obtained from thymocytes. Receptors were obtained from a boy in the first two years of life with a congenital heart defect.

The chain employs TRBV5-6 and TRBJ1-1; TRBD1 is a possible D gene (6 bases). CDR1 is SGHDT and CDR2 is YYEEEE in the germline V gene. V gave up 3 bases and J gave up 0 bases, with 9 bases separating them. CDR3 size: 14 residues. CDR3 in DNA: TGTGCCAGCAGCTACAGGGTGATGAACACTGAAGCTTTCTTT. It translates to CASSYRVMNTEAFF.

V is TRBV30 and J is TRBJ2-3, with 8 bases that match TRBD1. Germline CDR1 GTSNPN, CDR2 SVGIG (reference sequence). The CDR3 loop spans 16 amino acids. V shed 0 bases, J shed 7 bases, and the junction held 12 bases outside the gene matches. CDR3 protein: CAWSVPRGPGTNTQYF. The CDR3 region has the DNA TGTGCCTGGAGTGTACCCAGGGGGCCTGGCACGAATACGCAGTATTTT.

This chain connects TRBV11-2 to TRBJ1-1, with D perhaps TRBD1 (6 bases). Per the germline V gene, CDR1 is SGHAT and CDR2 is FQNNGV. Trimming cost V 1 base and J 1 base, with 10 bases left between them. CDR3 length: 15 residues. The CDR3 nucleotides read TGTGCCAGCAGCTTAGCGGGGGGCGGGAACACTGAAGCTTTCTTT. Its protein product is CASSLAGGGNTEAFF.

J is TRBJ2-7 and V is TRBV18, with 10 bases identical to TRBD1. V gave up 2 bases and J gave up 2 bases; unmatched junction bases: 9. CDR1 KGHSH and CDR2 LQKENI come from the germline V gene. There are 17 residues in the CDR3. In DNA, the CDR3 is TGTGCCAGCTCACCATTCGTCCGGGACAGGGGACCCTACGAGCAGTACTTC. Translation: CASSPFVRDRGPYEQYF.

This clone appeared once. The sample holds other DNA sequences that translate to the same CDR3. The rearrangement joins TRBV6-5 to TRBJ1-6; tentative D call: TRBD1 (6 bases). The CDR3 has 16 amino acids. The V gene lost 1 base and the J gene lost 13 bases, with 20 bases spanning the gap. The germline CDR1 and CDR2 sequences are MNHEY and SVGAGI. The CDR3 region is CASSYFRGALTSPLHF. In DNA form, the CDR3 reads TGTGCCAGCAGTTACTTCCGGGGGGCGCTTACTTCCCCCCTCCACTTT.

The V gene is TRBV6-5, the J gene TRBJ2-5, with D maybe TRBD1 (5 bases). The J call may be mistaken, given a closer DNA end match to TRBJ2-7. CDR3 length equals 15 residues. CDR1 and CDR2 (germline): MNHEY, SVGAGI. This chain's CDR3 is CASSAPGQGVHEQYF. In DNA form, the CDR3 reads TGTGCCAGCTCTGCCCCCGGGCAGGGCGTCCACGAGCAGTACTTC.

The genes are TRBV9 and TRBJ1-4; 9 bases are a match to TRBD1. CDR3 length: 18 amino acids. V lost 4 bases to trimming and J lost 6 bases; unmatched junction nucleotides: 16. The germline gives CDR1 SGDLS, CDR2 YYNGEE. This CDR3 is CASSIRDRENSSDEKLFF. As DNA, the CDR3 is TGTGCCAGCAGCATAAGGGACAGGGAAAATTCGTCGGATGAAAAACTGTTTTTT.

The chain employs TRBV30 and TRBJ2-1, with D uncertain. V dropped 4 bases and J dropped 0 bases, with 10 bases sitting between them. Germline lookup yields CDR1 GTSNPN and CDR2 SVGIG (reference sequence). CDR3 length equals 14 residues. As DNA, the CDR3 is TGTGCCTGGATCCCTAGGAGCTCCTACAATGAGCAGTTCTTC. Encoded protein: CAWIPRSSYNEQFF.

The V and J genes are TRBV6-1 and TRBJ1-1, with D unclear. The V end was cut by 0 bases, the J end by 1 base, with 3 bases between. The length of the CDR3 is 13 residues. The germline V gene encodes CDR1 MNHNS and CDR2 SASEGT. CDR3 protein: CASSEAANTEAFF. The CDR3 DNA follows: TGTGCCAGCAGTGAAGCGGCGAACACTGAAGCTTTCTTT.

This chain connects TRBV7-2 to TRBJ1-4, with 7 bases identical to TRBD1. From germline, CDR1 is SGHTA and CDR2 FQGNSA. This CDR3 is built from 16 residues. Trimming removed 6 bases from V and 4 bases from J; junction bases left unmatched: 11. CDR3 protein: CASSFKDRAFNEKLFF. Written as DNA, the CDR3 is TGTGCCAGCAGTTTCAAAGACAGGGCCTTTAATGAAAAACTGTTTTTT.